This record concerns one T cell receptor (beta chain) sequence. The target of this receptor is not known. The sample holds no much larger clone one base away, and base qualities are not on file. The CDR3 regions of human TCRbeta chains were subjected to immunosequencing. The paper's data handling went like this. TCRs in the repertoires were matched against a reference library of SARS-CoV-2-specific TCRs that had been generated with the MIRA antigen-specificity platform. Breadth was defined as the fraction of unique TCRs that were SARS-CoV-2-associated. Depth was defined as the fraction of total T cells that were SARS-CoV-2-associated. Using the MIRA data, each spike-specific TCR was assigned both to the spike region to which the TCR was reactive and to a CD4 or CD8 class. Log10-transformed breadth and depth values were compared by one-way ANOVA with Sidak's multiple comparisons tests. TCRdb limited this immuneACCESS table to in-frame rearrangements with V and J called. A share of clones is missing; checked studies link under half to unresolved V genes, and the rest is unexplained. V, J and clone size derive from that table, while D and trimming were established from the DNA sequence. This sample has about 130,000 clones in its table, and approximately 93% of those were observed once. The top ten clones comprise approximately 3.1% of the sample.

Read against the paper, the sample's time point label means: baseline before first vaccination. Vaccinee samples came from UK trials COV001 and COV002, including a single-blind randomized controlled phase 2/3 trial of AZD1222 (ChAdOx1 nCoV-19) in healthy adults. For TCRbeta chain sequencing, PBMC samples from trial participants were taken at day 0 and at day 28 after the second dose. The data derive from a study of T cell responses to AZD1222 COVID-19 vaccine (dated by TCRdb to the early 2020s). A note on the overall study: AZD1222 recipients given second doses at about 4 weeks or at about 12 weeks were pooled, since spike-specific TCR depth and breadth were not found to differ between the two schedules. TCR sequencing covered 233 trial participants: 207 given two doses of AZD1222 and 26 given two doses of MenACWY control vaccine. Trial participants were enrolled into age subgroups of 18-55, 56-69 and 70-plus years, which contained approximately 150, 28 and 58 TCR-sequenced participants, respectively.

Paper-wide results and their limitations: In the small 56-69-year group, the increase in depth fell short of significance, most likely because of low power. Conclusions about previously exposed vaccinees were limited because only six or seven AZD1222 recipients were SARS-CoV-2 seropositive at baseline. Because no samples from the day 14 peak response were available, repertoires could be characterized only after the peak T cell response. After two AZD1222 doses, spike-specific TCR breadth and depth were significantly higher than at day 0 and than in MenACWY recipients. Vaccine-associated CD4 TCRs spanned the whole spike protein, with dominant responses in regions 160-218 and 743-854. Most participants were white British and females outnumbered males, and the authors suggested that clonal diversity may have been underestimated. Epitopes outside the regions mutated in the B.1.351 and B.1.1.7 variants were reportedly recognized by nearly half of the unique spike-specific TCRs.

The germline V gene encodes CDR1 LGHNA and CDR2 YNFKEQ. Trimming costs V 1 base and J 0 bases, and their ends lie 10 bases apart. Counted from cysteine to phenylalanine, this CDR3 has 15 amino acids. The only DNA kept is the CDR3, 45 bases in frame from the first base. The source of this sequence is an adult in good health. Sample: peripheral blood, taken on day 0 of AZD1222 vaccination. The rearranged segments are TRBV4-2 and TRBJ2-7, and TRBD1 may be the D gene, going by 6 matching bases. The base sequence is TGTGCCAGCAGCCAAGTCAGGGACAACTCCTACGAGCAGTACTTC. This codes for CASSQVRDNSYEQYF.